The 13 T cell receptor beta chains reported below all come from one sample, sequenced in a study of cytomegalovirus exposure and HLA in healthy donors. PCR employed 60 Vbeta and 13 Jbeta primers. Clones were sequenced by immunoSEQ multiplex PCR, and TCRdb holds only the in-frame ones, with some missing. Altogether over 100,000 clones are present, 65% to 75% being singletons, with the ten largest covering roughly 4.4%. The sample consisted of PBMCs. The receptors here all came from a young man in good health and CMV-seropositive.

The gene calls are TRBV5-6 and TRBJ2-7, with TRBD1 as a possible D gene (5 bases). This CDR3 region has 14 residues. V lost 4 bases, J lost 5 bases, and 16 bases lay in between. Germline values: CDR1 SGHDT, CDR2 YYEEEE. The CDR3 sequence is CASSAKTGFHEQYF. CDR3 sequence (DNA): TGTGCCAGCAGCGCCAAAACAGGTTTCCACGAGCAGTACTTC.

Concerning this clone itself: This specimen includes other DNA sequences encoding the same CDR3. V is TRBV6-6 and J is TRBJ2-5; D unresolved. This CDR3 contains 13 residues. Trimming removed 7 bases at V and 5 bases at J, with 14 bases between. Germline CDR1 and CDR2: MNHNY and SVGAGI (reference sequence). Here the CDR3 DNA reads TGTGCCAGCACCCGACTTCGTCTGGAGACCCAGTACTTC. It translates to CASTRLRLETQYF.

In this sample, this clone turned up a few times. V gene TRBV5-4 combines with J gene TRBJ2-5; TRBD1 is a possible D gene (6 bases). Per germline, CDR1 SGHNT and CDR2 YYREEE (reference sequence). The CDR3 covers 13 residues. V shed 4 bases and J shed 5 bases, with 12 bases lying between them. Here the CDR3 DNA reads TGTGCCAGCAGCCTACGACAGGTGGAGACCCAGTACTTC. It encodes CASSLRQVETQYF. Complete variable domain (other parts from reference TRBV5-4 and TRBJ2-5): ETGVTQSPTHLIKTRGQQVTLRCSSQSGHNTVSWYQQALGQGPQFIFQYYREEENGRGNFPPRFSGLQFPNYSSELNVNALELDDSALYLCASSLRQVETQYFGPGTRLLVL.

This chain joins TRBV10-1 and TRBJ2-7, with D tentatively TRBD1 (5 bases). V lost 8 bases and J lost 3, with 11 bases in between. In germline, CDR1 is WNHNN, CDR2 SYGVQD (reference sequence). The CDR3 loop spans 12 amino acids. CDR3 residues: CASGEQVYEQYF. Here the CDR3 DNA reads TGCGCCAGCGGGGAACAGGTCTACGAGCAGTACTTC.

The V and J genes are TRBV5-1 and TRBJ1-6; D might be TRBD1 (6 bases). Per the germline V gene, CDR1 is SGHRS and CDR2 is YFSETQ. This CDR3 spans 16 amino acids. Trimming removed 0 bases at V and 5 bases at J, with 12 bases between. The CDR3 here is CASSLDGGLDNSPLHF. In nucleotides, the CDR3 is TGCGCCAGCAGCTTGGATGGGGGCTTGGATAATTCACCCCTCCACTTT.

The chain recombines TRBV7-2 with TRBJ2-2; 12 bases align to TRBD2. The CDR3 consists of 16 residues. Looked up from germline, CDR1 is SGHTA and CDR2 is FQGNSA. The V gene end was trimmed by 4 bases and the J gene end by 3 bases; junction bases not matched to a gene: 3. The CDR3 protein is CASSSRTSGDTGELFF. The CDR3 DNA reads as TGTGCCAGCAGCTCCCGGACTAGCGGGGACACCGGGGAGCTGTTTTTT.

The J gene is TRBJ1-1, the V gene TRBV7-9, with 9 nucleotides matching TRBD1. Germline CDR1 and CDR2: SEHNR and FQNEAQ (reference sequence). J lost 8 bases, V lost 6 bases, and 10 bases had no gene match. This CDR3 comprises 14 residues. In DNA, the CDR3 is TGTGCCAGCAGATCGGGACAGGGAGAGAGAGAAGCTTTCTTT. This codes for CASRSGQGEREAFF.

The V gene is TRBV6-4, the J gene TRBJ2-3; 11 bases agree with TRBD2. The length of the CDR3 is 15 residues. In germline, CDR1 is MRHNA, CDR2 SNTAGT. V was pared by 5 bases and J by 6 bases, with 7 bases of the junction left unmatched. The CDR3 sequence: CASSQTSGAPDTQYF. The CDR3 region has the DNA TGTGCCAGCAGTCAGACTAGCGGGGCCCCTGATACGCAGTATTTT.

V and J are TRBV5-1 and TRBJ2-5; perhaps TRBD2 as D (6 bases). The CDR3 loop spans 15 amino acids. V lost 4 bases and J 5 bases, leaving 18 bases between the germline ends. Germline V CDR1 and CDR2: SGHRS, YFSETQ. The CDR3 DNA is TGCGCCAGCAGCGGGGAAGGACACAGCGGGGAGACCCAGTACTTC. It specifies CASSGEGHSGETQYF.

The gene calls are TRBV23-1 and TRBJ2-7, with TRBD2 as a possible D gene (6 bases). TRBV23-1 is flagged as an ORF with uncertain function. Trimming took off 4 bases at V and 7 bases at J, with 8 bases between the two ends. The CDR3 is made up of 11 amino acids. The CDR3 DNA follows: TGCGCCAGCAGTCTTCGGGGGGAGCAGTACTTC. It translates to CASSLRGEQYF.

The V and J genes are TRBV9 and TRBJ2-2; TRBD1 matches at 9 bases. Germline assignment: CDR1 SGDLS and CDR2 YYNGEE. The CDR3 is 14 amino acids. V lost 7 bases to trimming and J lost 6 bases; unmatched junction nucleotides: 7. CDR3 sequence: CASAGTGTAGELFF. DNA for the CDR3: TGTGCCAGCGCCGGGACAGGGACAGCCGGGGAGCTGTTTTTT.

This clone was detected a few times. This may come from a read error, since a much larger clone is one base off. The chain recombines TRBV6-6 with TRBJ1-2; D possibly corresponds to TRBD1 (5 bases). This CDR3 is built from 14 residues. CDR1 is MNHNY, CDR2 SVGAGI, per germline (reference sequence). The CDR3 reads CASSYSTGGSGYPF. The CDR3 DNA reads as TGTGCCAGCAGTTACTCGACCGGGGGGAGCGGCTACCCCTTC.

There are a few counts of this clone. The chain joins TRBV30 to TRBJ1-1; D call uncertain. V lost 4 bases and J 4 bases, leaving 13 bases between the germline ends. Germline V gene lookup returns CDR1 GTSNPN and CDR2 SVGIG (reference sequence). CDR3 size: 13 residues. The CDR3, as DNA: TGTGCCTGGACTTACCACCAGGCCACTGAAGCTTTCTTT. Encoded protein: CAWTYHQATEAFF.